This T cell receptor beta chain was found in a study of blood T cells in healthy people across ages (dated by TCRdb to the mid-2010s). About the investigation overall: Template switching captured roughly one uniquely barcoded TCR beta cDNA molecule per two T cells in model experiments. To avoid experimental bias, donors of different ages were distributed randomly across sequencing lanes. Two additional independent replicas of 1 million unique cDNA reads from the same blood draw were analyzed for two donors (one aged 18 to 30 and one aged 80 or older). Age-related changes in TCR beta repertoire diversity were measured in the study by deep sequencing normalized with unique cDNA molecular identifiers. The donors were split into four age groups: young (average approximately 16 years), middle-aged (more than 35), aged (over 55) and long-lived (approximately 80).

The paper as a whole reports these results and caveats: Estimates of total diversity based on one million sequenced T cells were considered lower bounds and underestimates. Since profiling was done on bulk unsorted PBMCs, naive and antigen-experienced compartments could not be conclusively compared. The long-lived group showed more naive CD4+ T cells, fewer expanded clones and increased TCR diversity than the aged group, suggesting age selection. Donor CMV infection status was unknown, potentially confounding age-related changes in expanded clonotypes. Observed TCR beta diversity correlated strongly with the percentage of naive T cells measured by flow cytometry. Observed TCR beta diversity per million T cells fell roughly linearly with age, and a significant reduction was already apparent by age roughly 40.

Systemically healthy Caucasian individuals from Russia, around 39 in total and aged roughly 6 to 95 years, were included as donors. Ten milliliters of peripheral blood were drawn from each donor into EDTA-treated Vacutainer tubes. Ficoll-Paque density-gradient centrifugation was used to isolate PBMCs, with at least 6.5 million per sample. Trizol reagent was used to extract total RNA from the PBMCs, yielding at least 6 micrograms per sample. For every donor, an aliquot of PBMCs went through flow cytometry to measure the percentages of naive CD45RAhigh/CD27high T cells. For this chain, trimming is 5 bases at the V end and 4 bases at the J end, and the number of junction bases without a gene match is 7. The CDR3 holds 15 amino acids from the cysteine to the phenylalanine. The DNA shown is the 45-base CDR3, in frame from base 1. The germline V gene provides CDR1 SGHTA and CDR2 FQGNSA. Receptor libraries were prepared by 5' RACE. Sequencer: Illumina HiSeq 2500. A second PCR of roughly 6 to 11 cycles was run with a J-beta primer mix and a sample-barcoded 5' primer. Each TCR beta cDNA molecule received a unique molecular identifier from a template-switch 5' adaptor carrying 12 random nucleotides. Each sample yielded at least 2.5 million CDR3-containing paired-end reads. First-strand cDNA was synthesized from all RNA with the Mint cDNA synthesis kit, primed by a TRBC-specific oligonucleotide. Following uracil-DNA glycosylase treatment, all cDNA underwent a first 18-cycle PCR with the universal primers M1SS and BC2_uni_R. For the original study's pipeline: Each sample was normalized by randomly selecting 1 million high-quality reads, each carrying a distinct molecular identifier. Reads sharing molecular identifiers were discarded rather than binned into consensus sequences. MiTCR, with a Q25 quality threshold and the strictest error-elimination algorithm, was used for CDR3 identification, clonotype clustering and error correction. A nonparametric unseen species model with Euler transformation was used to estimate lower-bound total TCR beta diversity. TCRdb trimmed public reads at Q25 via fastp, called clones via MiXCR and kept in-frame beta chains. CDR3 protein duplicates are merged, each entry listing the most common genes and DNA. Clone size and V and J calls follow TCRdb, not the original study. The sample profile shows around 1,700,000 distinct CDR3 sequences; roughly 27% of them were found once. The ten largest make up 7.7% of the sample.

At least ten counts were recorded for this clonotype. Its antigen remains unidentified. No clone much larger than this one lies a single base away; base qualities are absent. The sequence links TRBV7-2 to TRBJ2-7, and TRBD2 aligns with 11 junction nucleotides. The sample taken for sequencing was blood. The TCR comes from a woman in her thirties in good health. The CDR3 reads as follows: CASSRIPSGRYEQYF. The sequenced DNA: TGTGCCAGCAGCCGTATCCCTAGCGGGAGGTACGAGCAGTACTTC.